The subject of this entry is one T cell receptor beta chain. Its antigen is still unknown. Germline CDR1 and CDR2: SNHLY and FYNNEI. V was pared by 2 bases and J by 8 bases, with 9 bases between. CDR3 length equals 12 residues. The data were obtained in a study of long-term antiretroviral therapy in people with HIV. Regarding the study as a whole: Pre-ART clonal expansion yielded clones that dominated the repertoire at all time points.

Each donor provided at least one pre-ART PBMC sample and at least two post-ART PBMC samples. Running of the v3.0 immunoSEQ assay took place at survey level. Assay used: immunoSEQ multiplex PCR; TCRdb lists only in-frame clones, some missing. The sample carries tens of thousands of clones, over 80% recorded once. This material consisted of unsorted PBMCs, taken 1.2 years after starting antiretroviral therapy. The TCR comes from a woman aged 35 to 49 with HIV. The chain couples TRBV2 to TRBJ1-2, with D uncertain. Here the CDR3 DNA reads TGTGCCAGCAGTGAACAACTCGTGGGCTACACCTTC. This encodes CASSEQLVGYTF.